A single sample gave rise to the 3 T cell receptor beta chains below, sequenced in a study of cytotoxic CD8 clonotypes in ibrutinib-treated CLL. Only in-frame clones appear in the TCRdb table, and some are missing; sequencing was by immunoSEQ multiplex PCR. The repertoire holds approximately 24,000 clones, with around two thirds as singletons. Sequenced here: PBMCs, sampled at disease progression, from a patient treated with ibrutinib. The receptors here all came from a human donor with chronic lymphocytic leukemia.

This clone was observed a single time. The chain recombines TRBV5-6 with TRBJ1-2; unclear D gene. Germline values: CDR1 SGHDT, CDR2 YYEEEE. The CDR3 is made up of 11 amino acids. V lost 0 bases and J lost 8, with 5 bases in between. The CDR3 DNA follows: TGTGCCAGCAGCTTGGATGGAGGCTACACCTTC. Amino acid sequence: CASSLDGGYTF.

The CDR3 is CASRPGEYRVGNNEQFF. Written as DNA, the CDR3 is TGTGCCAGTAGGCCGGGGGAGTACAGGGTGGGGAACAATGAGCAGTTCTTC. The chain is built from TRBV19 and TRBJ2-1; the D call may be TRBD1 or TRBD2 (6 bases each). This CDR3 contains 17 residues. V lost 6 bases, J lost 5 bases, and 23 bases lay in between. The germline gives CDR1 LNHDA, CDR2 SQIVND (reference sequence).

The rearrangement joins TRBV11-2 to TRBJ2-5, with D maybe TRBD2 (6 bases). CDR1 and CDR2 from the germline V gene are SGHAT and FQNNGV. V was trimmed by 5 bases and J by 7 bases, leaving 20 bases between them. This CDR3 is 15 amino acids long. The CDR3 loop reads CASSPPGLARTTQYF. Here the CDR3 DNA reads TGTGCCAGCAGCCCGCCGGGACTCGCTAGGACGACCCAGTACTTC.